The present entry profiles one TCR beta chain with its context. The sample is drawn from a study of blood T cell repertoires in COVID-19. Some clones are missing from TCRdb's copy, which holds only in-frame ones; the method was immunoSEQ multiplex PCR. The sample consists of 90,000 to 150,000 clones, over 65% of them appearing once. CDR3 length equals 16 residues. Trimming pared 5 bases from V and 0 bases from J, leaving 14 bases between. CDR1 and CDR2 from the germline V gene are SGHTA and FQGNSA. The specimen sequenced was peripheral blood. The source is a human donor with acute or convalescent COVID-19. The donor label of this sample is uncertain. The chain recombines TRBV7-2 with TRBJ1-5; weak D call: TRBD1 (6 bases). Written as DNA, the CDR3 is TGTGCCAGCAGCGTACAGGGATTTAATAGCAATCAGCCCCAGCATTTT. Its protein is CASSVQGFNSNQPQHF.